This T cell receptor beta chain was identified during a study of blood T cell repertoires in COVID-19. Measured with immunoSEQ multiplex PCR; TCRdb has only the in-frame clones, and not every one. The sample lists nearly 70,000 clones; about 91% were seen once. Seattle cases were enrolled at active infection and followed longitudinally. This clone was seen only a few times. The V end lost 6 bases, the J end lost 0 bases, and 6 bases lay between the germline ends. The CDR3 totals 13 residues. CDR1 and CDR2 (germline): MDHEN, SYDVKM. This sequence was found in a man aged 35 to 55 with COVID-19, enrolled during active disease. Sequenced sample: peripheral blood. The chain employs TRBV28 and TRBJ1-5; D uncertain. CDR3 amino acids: CASRADSNQPQHF. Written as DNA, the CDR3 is TGTGCCAGCAGAGCCGATAGCAATCAGCCCCAGCATTTT.